This T cell receptor beta chain was sequenced during a study of blood T cell repertoires in COVID-19. Study-level background: Whether acute or convalescent, the COVID-19 samples came from the United States, Italy and Spain. Sample material is recorded as cDNA or gDNA derived from T cells, B-cell-depleted T cells, or PBMCs.

The authors' processing: Reference gene primer amplification gave estimated nucleated cell counts. Profiling relied on immunoSEQ multiplex PCR, and the TCRdb table lists in-frame clones only, not all of them. V and J calls and clone size are given by that table; D and trimming were obtained from the DNA. The table includes about 160,000 clones, 65% to 85% detected once. Two negative PCRs, clearance, or symptom resolution had been documented for recovered Cohort 3 donors. V lost 7 bases and J 0 bases, leaving 13 bases between the germline ends. The CDR3 totals 15 residues. Germline V gene lookup returns CDR1 LNHDA and CDR2 SQIVND (reference sequence).

This receptor was identified in a man aged 35-49 years who had recovered from COVID-19. The rearrangement uses TRBV19 and TRBJ1-5, with D tentatively TRBD1 (5 bases). The sequenced sample consisted of PBMCs or T cells enriched from blood (not recorded which). The DNA of the CDR3 is TGTGCCAGTACCGACGGGGGTAATAGCAATCAGCCCCAGCATTTT. Amino acids: CASTDGGNSNQPQHF.